Listed below are T cell receptor beta chains from one sample, sequenced in a study of regulatory T cells in long-lasting Graves disease. TCRdb reprocessed the multiplex PCR reads via MiXCR and lists one record per CDR3 protein. In the table there are 550,000 to 700,000 distinct CDR3 sequences, 15% to 20% of which are singletons. In addition, the sample was reused for a study of T cells in Graves' hyperthyroidism and ophthalmopathy.

The input for sequencing was peripheral blood mononuclear cells (PBMCs), taken at new diagnosis, from a patient treated with antithyroid drugs. Receptor source: a man in his late teens or twenties with Graves disease. CDR3s leave out the opening cysteine and the closing phenylalanine or tryptophan. Expanded clones are given a class, and other clones once, few, many or no size at all.

clone size: many; J gene: TRBJ2-2; V gene: TRBV11-3; CDR3 protein: ASSLRAGAGGELF
clone size: many; J gene: TRBJ2-5; V gene: TRBV13; CDR3 protein: ARSSLAGGKTQY
clone size: many; J gene: TRBJ2-1; V gene: TRBV18; CDR3 protein: ASSRGQGPYNEQF
clone size: many; J gene: TRBJ1-5; V gene: TRBV18; CDR3 protein: ASSPQGGQPQH
clone size: .; J gene: TRBJ1-2; V gene: TRBV15; CDR3 protein: ATSREDRTGYT
clone size: many; J gene: TRBJ2-3; V gene: TRBV2; CDR3 protein: ASSDMTGAEQY
clone size: many; J gene: TRBJ2-3; V gene: TRBV11-2; CDR3 protein: ASSRELATDTQY
clone size: .; J gene: TRBJ2-7; V gene: TRBV15; CDR3 protein: ATSKGGLTYEQY
clone size: many; J gene: TRBJ1-2; V gene: TRBV20-1; CDR3 protein: SARGNGYT
clone size: .; J gene: TRBJ1-3; V gene: TRBV5-5; CDR3 protein: ASSPPGQNFYSGNTIY
clone size: .; J gene: TRBJ2-1; V gene: TRBV3-1; CDR3 protein: ASSLQGGRNNEQF
clone size: .; J gene: TRBJ2-4; V gene: TRBV6-2/TRBV6-3; CDR3 protein: ASSPPGTRNIQY
clone size: .; J gene: TRBJ2-4; V gene: TRBV5-8; CDR3 protein: ASSLGPETQKNIQY
clone size: few; J gene: TRBJ1-1; V gene: TRBV9; CDR3 protein: ASSVGSDMNTEAF
clone size: few; J gene: TRBJ2-1; V gene: TRBV12-3/TRBV12-4; CDR3 protein: ASSPLRSSYNEQF
clone size: few; J gene: TRBJ2-7; V gene: TRBV2; CDR3 protein: ASSGGLAGRYEQY
clone size: many; J gene: TRBJ2-3; V gene: TRBV5-1; CDR3 protein: ASSPGLTSTDTQY
clone size: many; J gene: TRBJ2-3; V gene: TRBV28; CDR3 protein: ASRGPGTDTQY
clone size: few; J gene: TRBJ2-3; V gene: TRBV6-1; CDR3 protein: ASTSGGTQY
clone size: .; J gene: TRBJ2-3; V gene: TRBV9; CDR3 protein: ASSSSVARDTQY
clone size: .; J gene: TRBJ1-1; V gene: TRBV4-3; CDR3 protein: ASSQNRGHTEAF
clone size: many; J gene: TRBJ2-7; V gene: TRBV7-9; CDR3 protein: ASSPAGREFYEQY
clone size: .; J gene: TRBJ2-5; V gene: TRBV6-1; CDR3 protein: ASSADRGQGETQY
clone size: few; J gene: TRBJ1-2; V gene: TRBV5-1; CDR3 protein: ASSQDSLGTYGYT
clone size: many; J gene: TRBJ2-5; V gene: TRBV20-1; CDR3 protein: SARDIWGQGGETQY
clone size: .; J gene: TRBJ1-6; V gene: TRBV9; CDR3 protein: ASSPRLINSPLH
clone size: many; J gene: TRBJ2-7; V gene: TRBV10-3; CDR3 protein: AISDLLASSSYEQY
clone size: many; J gene: TRBJ2-7; V gene: TRBV12-3/TRBV12-4; CDR3 protein: ASSFSTTYEQY
clone size: many; J gene: TRBJ1-5; V gene: TRBV20-1; CDR3 protein: SALSAGPEPQH
clone size: .; J gene: TRBJ1-3; V gene: TRBV2; CDR3 protein: ASSALGGSGNTIY
clone size: .; J gene: TRBJ1-5; V gene: TRBV20-1; CDR3 protein: SASTQAGQGVPQH
clone size: many; J gene: TRBJ2-1; V gene: TRBV30; CDR3 protein: AWSVRLSIRYYNEQF
clone size: .; J gene: TRBJ2-5; V gene: TRBV6-5; CDR3 protein: ASSYADSQETQY
clone size: .; J gene: TRBJ2-1; V gene: TRBV12-3/TRBV12-4; CDR3 protein: ASSGGPGLAGGPSSYNEQF
clone size: .; J gene: TRBJ2-7; V gene: TRBV10-3; CDR3 protein: AISESGDRISYEQY
clone size: many; J gene: TRBJ2-7; V gene: TRBV6-9; CDR3 protein: ASSYSSGAIPYEQY
clone size: .; J gene: TRBJ2-5; V gene: TRBV28; CDR3 protein: ASREQDRAQTQY
clone size: .; J gene: TRBJ2-2; V gene: TRBV24-1; CDR3 protein: ATSDSLRGANGELF
clone size: many; J gene: TRBJ2-1; V gene: TRBV12-3/TRBV12-4; CDR3 protein: ASSPLSRAGGLNNEQF
clone size: many; J gene: TRBJ1-1; V gene: TRBV2; CDR3 protein: ASSGDRGVYTEAF
clone size: many; J gene: TRBJ1-2; V gene: TRBV2; CDR3 protein: ASRDDSGDISYT
clone size: many; J gene: TRBJ2-1; V gene: TRBV27; CDR3 protein: ASSRSGGYYNEQF
clone size: many; J gene: TRBJ2-5; V gene: TRBV3-1; CDR3 protein: ASSRRTSGEETQY
clone size: .; J gene: TRBJ2-2; V gene: TRBV10-1; CDR3 protein: ASFRGQGERAGELF
clone size: few; J gene: TRBJ2-6; V gene: TRBV28; CDR3 protein: ASELAGANVLT
clone size: .; J gene: TRBJ2-1; V gene: TRBV7-2; CDR3 protein: ASIHHEQS
clone size: once; J gene: TRBJ2-3; V gene: TRBV5-4; CDR3 protein: ASSLGDRPDTDTQY
clone size: many; J gene: TRBJ2-3; V gene: TRBV28; CDR3 protein: ASTLESGSTDTQY
clone size: few; J gene: TRBJ1-2; V gene: TRBV13; CDR3 protein: ASSEAHRGSDYGYT
clone size: many; J gene: TRBJ1-1; V gene: TRBV13; CDR3 protein: ASSYHGTGITEAF
clone size: few; J gene: TRBJ2-5; V gene: TRBV7-6; CDR3 protein: ASSLVSSGGREKTQY
clone size: many; J gene: TRBJ2-7; V gene: TRBV3-1; CDR3 protein: ASSQETYYEQY
clone size: .; J gene: TRBJ2-2; V gene: TRBV3-1; CDR3 protein: ASSQETGDPGELC
clone size: few; J gene: TRBJ2-3; V gene: TRBV14; CDR3 protein: ASSQERRDTQY